This T cell receptor beta chain derives from a study of human T cells and chemical hapten exposure (dated by TCRdb to the early 2020s). About the study as a whole: Libraries were pooled for sequencing, and per-sample TCR yields varied mainly because of small differences in library volumes within the pool. Each blood RNA sample was used to sequence both TCR alpha and TCR beta chains. In alopecia patients, the study followed how the peripheral blood TCR repertoire changed in vivo over primary and secondary sensitization to diphenylcyclopropenone (DPC), a hapten. Results the study describes overall, beyond this receptor: DPC sensitization did not change how many TCRs were above 1 in 1000 frequency, and no evidence was found of alterations in global repertoire structure. After repeated subsampling, the strength of the expansion versus patch-test correlation and the threshold at which it became significant changed.

A word on this clonotype: Its antigen remains undetermined. Base qualities are not at hand, and no much larger clone is one base apart.

Unfractionated whole blood was collected in Tempus Blood RNA tubes, and total RNA was extracted from that blood. As TCR sequencing controls, 4 or 5 healthy volunteers were used, with blood taken at day 0, 2 weeks and 6 weeks. Ends trimmed: V by 5 bases, J by 4 bases; bases unmatched to a gene: 12. The CDR3 contains 16 residues, cysteine and phenylalanine counted. CDR3 DNA is the only sequence kept; it has 48 bases, read in frame from the first base. Per the germline V gene, MNHEY is the CDR1 and SVGAGI is the CDR2. The library was built by means of 5' RACE. The sequencer listed for this sample is Illumina MiSeq. During library preparation, unique molecular identifiers were attached to individual cDNA molecules so that TCRs could be counted quantitatively and reproducibly. The study's own analysis went as follows. A median of about 89,000 TCRs per sample was observed, with a range of 23,224 to 690,600. The Decombinator software suite was used to annotate the V, J and CDR3 of the TCR reads. For PS versus PT1 abundance plots, all samples were subsampled to the same number of TCRs (28,000). Expanded TCRs were defined as absent before sensitization and observed at least eight times at the 2-week time point. TCRdb ran its own pipeline on the public reads, namely fastp trimming at Q25 and MiXCR clone calling, and kept in-frame beta chains. Rows with a matching CDR3 protein are joined into one entry that keeps the most common DNA and genes. These V and J calls derive from TCRdb rather than the authors' analysis. This sample holds roughly 110,000 distinct CDR3 sequences; approximately 20% were observed only once. The ten top clones hold approximately 3% of the sample.

The source of this sequence is a human donor in good health. The sequence joins TRBV6-5 to TRBJ2-3; 7 bases in the middle match TRBD2. DNA sequence: TGTGCCAGCAGTAGCGGGGCGGGAGTGGTCTCAGATACGCAGTATTTT. Translated, this gives CASSSGAGVVSDTQYF.